The source of this TCR beta chain is a study of T-cell reconstitution after alpha-beta-depleted transplantation in children. From germline, CDR1 is DFQATT and CDR2 SNEGSKA (reference sequence). V was clipped by 4 bases and J by 4 bases, with 14 bases between them. The CDR3 sequence is 14 residues long. A library of TCRbeta sequences, prepared with unique molecular identifiers, was generated. TCRdb called the PCR reads again in MiXCR, with one record for every CDR3 protein. The repertoire holds around 300,000 distinct CDR3 sequences, with around a tenth as singletons. This clonotype was observed many times.

V is TRBV20-1 and J is TRBJ1-5, with D maybe TRBD1 (5 bases). The TCR comes from a male patient between 2 and 15 years old who had a stem cell transplant for chronic granulomatous disease, so the T cells may come from the graft donor. Sequences were derived from peripheral blood, sampled 180 days after TCRalphabeta/CD19-depleted stem cell transplant. The CDR3 DNA reads TGCAGTGCTAATGGGGCGGCCGAGAATCAGCCCCAGCATTTT. Its protein product is CSANGAAENQPQHF.